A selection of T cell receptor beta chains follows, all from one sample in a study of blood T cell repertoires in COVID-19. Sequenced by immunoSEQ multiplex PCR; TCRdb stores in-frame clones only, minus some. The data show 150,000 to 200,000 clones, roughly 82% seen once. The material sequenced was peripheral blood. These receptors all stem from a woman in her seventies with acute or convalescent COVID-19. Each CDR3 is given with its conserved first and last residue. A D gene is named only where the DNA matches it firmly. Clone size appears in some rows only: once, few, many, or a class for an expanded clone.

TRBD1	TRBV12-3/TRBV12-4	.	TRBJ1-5	TGTGCCAGCAGCCTGGACAGGAATCAGCCCCAGCATTTT	CASSLDRNQPQHF
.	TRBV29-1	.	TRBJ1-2	TGCAGCGTCACGGGGGGAAACTATGGCTACACCTTC	CSVTGGNYGYTF
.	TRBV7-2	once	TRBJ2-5	TGTGCCAGCAGCCCCAGGAGGGGTCGCCAAGAGACCCAGTACTTC	CASSPRRGRQETQYF
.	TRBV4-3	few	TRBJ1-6	TGCGCCAGCAGCCCCCGAGGCGGGATTGATTCACCCCTCCACTTT	CASSPRGGIDSPLHF
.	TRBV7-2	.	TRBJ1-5	TGTGCCAGCAGCTTATCGGGGGTTGGGGGGTTGGGTCAGCCCCAGCATTTT	CASSLSGVGGLGQPQHF
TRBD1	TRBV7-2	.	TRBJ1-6	TGTGCCAGCAGCTTAGACAGGGGGCGTCTTAATTCACCCCTCCACTTT	CASSLDRGRLNSPLHF
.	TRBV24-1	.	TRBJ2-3	TGTGCCACCAGTGATTTGCGGGGAACAGATACGCAGTATTTT	CATSDLRGTDTQYF
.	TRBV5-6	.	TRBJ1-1	TGTGCCAGCAGCTTGGGATCTCGGGCTTTCTTT	CASSLGSRAFF
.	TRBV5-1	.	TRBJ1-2	TGCGCCAGCAGCTTTTCCCAGACTGAGGATGGCTACACCTTC	CASSFSQTEDGYTF
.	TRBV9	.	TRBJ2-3	TGTGCCAGCAGCGGTGGGGGGTACGGCGCAGATACGCAGTATTTT	CASSGGGYGADTQYF
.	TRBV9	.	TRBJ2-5	TGTGCCAGCAGCGTAGGCCCCTCGGGTTTTCAAGAGACCCAGTACTTC	CASSVGPSGFQETQYF
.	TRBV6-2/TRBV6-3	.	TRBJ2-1	TGTGCCAGCAGTTTACTAGCTCGCAATGAGCAGTTCTTC	CASSLLARNEQFF
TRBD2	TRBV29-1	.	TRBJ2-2	TGCAGCGGACTAGCGGGGGAGAACACCGGGGAGCTGTTTTTT	CSGLAGENTGELFF
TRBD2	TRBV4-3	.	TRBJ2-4	TGCGCCAGCAGCCAAATTGGGACTAGCGGGACCCACATTCAGTACTTC	CASSQIGTSGTHIQYF
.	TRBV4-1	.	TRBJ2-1	TGCGCCAGCACACCGGGGAAAGGGAACTCCTACAATGAGCAGTTCTTC	CASTPGKGNSYNEQFF
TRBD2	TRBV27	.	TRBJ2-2	TGTGCCAGCAGGGCTAGCGGGGATGTGGCCGGGGAGCTGTTTTTT	CASRASGDVAGELFF
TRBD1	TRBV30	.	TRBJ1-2	TGTGCCTGGAGTAAAAACAGGGGTCAGGGCTACACCTTC	CAWSKNRGQGYTF
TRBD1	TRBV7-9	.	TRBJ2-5	TGTGCCAGCAGCTTTAGGACAGGGGGCATCCTTGGTCAAGAGACCCAGTACTTC	CASSFRTGGILGQETQYF
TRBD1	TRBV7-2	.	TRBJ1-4	TGTGCCAGCAGCTTAGAGGCACAGGGGAATGAAAAACTGTTTTTT	CASSLEAQGNEKLFF
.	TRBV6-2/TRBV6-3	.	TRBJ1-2	TGTGCCAGCAGTTACCGAAATCAGGGATATGGCTACACCTTC	CASSYRNQGYGYTF
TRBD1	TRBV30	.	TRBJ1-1	TGTGCCTGGAGTAGAGGACAGGTGAACACTGAAGCTTTCTTT	CAWSRGQVNTEAFF
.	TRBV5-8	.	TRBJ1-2	TGTGCCAGCAGCTTGGCTTTCTATGGCTACACCTTC	CASSLAFYGYTF
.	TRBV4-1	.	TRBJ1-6	TGCGCCAGCAGCCAAATCGGACAGTATAATTCACCCCTCCACTTT	CASSQIGQYNSPLHF
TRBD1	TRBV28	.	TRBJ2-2	TGTGCCAGCAGTTTAAGGACAGGGGGCACCGGGGAGCTGTTTTTT	CASSLRTGGTGELFF
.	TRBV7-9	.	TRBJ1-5	TGTGCCAGCAGTTTTACAGGAGGGAATCAGCCCCAGCATTTT	CASSFTGGNQPQHF
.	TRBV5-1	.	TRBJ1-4	TGCGCCAGCAGCTTGGACGGCGGAGGGGATGAAAAACTGTTTTTT	CASSLDGGGDEKLFF
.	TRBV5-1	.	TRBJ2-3	TGCGCCAGCAGCGATGCGGGACTGGGGGATACGCAGTATTTT	CASSDAGLGDTQYF
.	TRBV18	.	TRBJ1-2	TGTGCCAGCTCACCCGGACAGAACACCAACTATGGCTACACCTTC	CASSPGQNTNYGYTF
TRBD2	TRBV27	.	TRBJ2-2	TGTGCCAGCAGGGTAGCGGGGGGGAGTACCGGGGAGCTGTTTTTT	CASRVAGGSTGELFF
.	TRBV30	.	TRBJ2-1	TGTGCCTGGAGTCGAGTTGGCAGGCCCTACAATGAGCAGTTCTTC	CAWSRVGRPYNEQFF
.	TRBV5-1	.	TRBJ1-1	TGCGCCAGCAGCTTGGATGGGGGGACGGCCTCCTTTGAAGCTTTCTTT	CASSLDGGTASFEAFF
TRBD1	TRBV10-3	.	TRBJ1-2	TGTGCCATCAGTGATCAGGGGGCCGACTATGGCTACACCTTC	CAISDQGADYGYTF
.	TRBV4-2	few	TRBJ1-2	TGTGCCAGCAGCCAAGACCTCCCACAGGGTGATGGCTACACCTTC	CASSQDLPQGDGYTF
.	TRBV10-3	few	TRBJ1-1	TGTGCCATCAGTGCAGGTACTACTGAAGCTTTCTTT	CAISAGTTEAFF
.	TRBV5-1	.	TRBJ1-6	TGCGCCAGCAGCTTGCAGGAGGCCCCGAGGAATTCACCCCTCCACTTT	CASSLQEAPRNSPLHF
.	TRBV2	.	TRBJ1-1	TGTGCCAGCGGAGGGAACACTGAAGCTTTCTTT	CASGGNTEAFF
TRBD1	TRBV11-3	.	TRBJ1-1	TGTGCCAGCAGCTCGCAGGACAGGGGGGTCACTGAAGCTTTCTTT	CASSSQDRGVTEAFF
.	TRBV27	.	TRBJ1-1	TGTGCCAGCAGTTACAAGGGCGAGGGGAACACTGAAGCTTTCTTT	CASSYKGEGNTEAFF
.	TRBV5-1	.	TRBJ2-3	TGCGCCAGCAGCTTTAAGGGGTCAAGCACAGATACGCAGTATTTT	CASSFKGSSTDTQYF
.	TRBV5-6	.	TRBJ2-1	TGTGCCAGCAGCTTGGGGCATTTGAACTACAATGAGCAGTTCTTC	CASSLGHLNYNEQFF
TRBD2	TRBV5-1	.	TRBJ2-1	TGCGCCAGCAGCTTGGTAGATAGCGGGATGGATGAGCAGTTCTTC	CASSLVDSGMDEQFF